The present entry profiles one T cell receptor (beta chain) with its context. Its antigen is currently unknown. The source of the sample is a study of a mutant IDH1 vaccine in newly diagnosed glioma. Study-level information: Sex distribution of treated patients was about 62% male and roughly 38% female; mean age was roughly 37 years.

Findings and limits, study-wide: No link was apparently found between pseudoprogression and changes in top peripheral T cell clonotypes.

TCRdb's table, derived via immunoSEQ multiplex PCR, lists solely in-frame clones and lacks some. The sample lists about 32,000 clones; about four fifths were seen once. Documented time point: baseline, week 1 (first vaccination visit). The treatment was: pre-vaccination baseline after standard-of-care therapy. Donors' newly diagnosed IDH1-mutant WHO grade 3 or 4 astrocytomas lacked nuclear ATRX. Germline V gene sequence: CDR1 MDHEN, CDR2 SYDVKM. CDR3 length: 12 amino acids. V gave up 2 bases and J gave up 10 bases, with 8 bases separating them. This receptor was taken from a man aged 30-40 years with glioma. V gene TRBV28 combines with J gene TRBJ1-4; D ambiguous. Sample: PBMCs, taken from a glioma patient treated with radiotherapy, temozolomide or both. The CDR3 nucleotides are TGTGCCAGCAGTTTAGAGGGTGGAAAACTGTTTTTT. Protein: CASSLEGGKLFF.